The rows below give T cell receptor beta chains drawn from one sample of a study of graft-versus-host responses after intestinal transplantation. Method: immunoSEQ multiplex PCR; TCRdb's copy keeps in-frame clones and lacks some. The sample comprises over 15,000 clones, around 86% of which are singletons, and about a tenth rests with the top ten. The material sequenced was PBMCs, taken approximately 240 days after intestinal transplant. These receptors all come from a human patient who received an intestinal transplant, so some T cells may come from the graft donor. Each CDR3 is given with its conserved first and last residue. A D gene is named only where the DNA matches it firmly. Expanded clones get a size class; other rows say once, few or many, or leave the size out.

V gene,CDR3 length,D gene,J gene,clone size,CDR3 DNA,CDR3 protein
TRBV11-2,15,.,TRBJ1-2,.,TGTGCCAGCAGCTCCACGGACAGCGTTAACTATGGCTACACCTTC,CASSSTDSVNYGYTF
TRBV7-8,13,.,TRBJ1-1,once,TGTGCCAGCAGCTTAGTAACCGGGACTGAAGCTTTCTTT,CASSLVTGTEAFF
TRBV9,18,.,TRBJ1-6,.,TGTGCCAGCAGCGTAGGAACCGGTAGCAGCTCCTATAATTCACCCCTCCACTTT,CASSVGTGSSSYNSPLHF
TRBV5-4,13,.,TRBJ1-2,.,TGTGCCAGCAGCTTTTCCCCGCAGGGAGGCTACACCTTC,CASSFSPQGGYTF
TRBV15,15,TRBD1,TRBJ1-1,.,TGTGCCACCAGCAGAGATAAGGGACAGGGGGTAGGAGCTTTCTTT,CATSRDKGQGVGAFF
TRBV11-3,15,.,TRBJ2-7,.,TGTGCCAGCAGCTTAGGACAGCATCTTAGCTACGAGCAGTACTTC,CASSLGQHLSYEQYF
TRBV4-1,15,.,TRBJ2-7,.,TGCGCCAGCAGCCAAGTTGAGGGATTAGATTACGAGCAGTACTTC,CASSQVEGLDYEQYF
TRBV6-7,16,TRBD2,TRBJ2-5,.,TGTGCCAGCAGTTCCCAACTAGCGGGGGACCAAGAGACCCAGTACTTC,CASSSQLAGDQETQYF
TRBV15,13,.,TRBJ1-2,.,TGTGCCACCAGCAGGGGGGACTCCTATGGCTACACCTTC,CATSRGDSYGYTF
TRBV5-6,14,.,TRBJ1-5,.,TGTGCCAGCAGCCCTAGTTGGGGCAATCAGCCCCAGCATTTT,CASSPSWGNQPQHF
TRBV4-1,18,.,TRBJ2-3,.,TGCGCCAGCAGCCACCCATACCAGTTAGTTAGTATACCAGATACGCAGTATTTT,CASSHPYQLVSIPDTQYF
TRBV15,11,.,TRBJ2-7,.,TGTGCCACCAGCGGGGGCTACGAGCAGTACTTC,CATSGGYEQYF
TRBV4-1,15,.,TRBJ1-1,few,TGCGCCAGCAGCCAAGATCTGGGCTCGGACACTGAAGCTTTCTTT,CASSQDLGSDTEAFF
TRBV9,15,.,TRBJ1-2,.,TGTGCCAGCAGCCATCGATCTGACGCGGGCTATGGCTACACCTTC,CASSHRSDAGYGYTF
TRBV19,13,.,TRBJ2-2,.,TGTGCCATCTCGGACTACAACACCGGGGAGCTGTTTTTT,CAISDYNTGELFF
TRBV7-9,17,TRBD1,TRBJ2-5,.,TGTGCCAGCAGCTTAGCGCAAAGGACAGGGTCTGAAGAGACCCAGTACTTC,CASSLAQRTGSEETQYF
TRBV7-7,15,.,TRBJ2-1,.,TGTGCCAGCAGCTTAGATTGGAGCTCCTACAATGAGCAGTTCTTC,CASSLDWSSYNEQFF
TRBV11-2,16,.,TRBJ1-3,.,TGTGCCAGCAGCTTCGTCCAGGGGTCGAAAGGAAACACCATATATTTT,CASSFVQGSKGNTIYF
TRBV14,13,.,TRBJ2-5,.,TGTGCCAGCAGCCGACAGGTCCAAGAGACCCAGTACTTC,CASSRQVQETQYF
TRBV12-5,14,.,TRBJ1-5,.,TGTGCTAGTGTCGTCTCCTGGGGCAATCAGCCCCAGCATTTT,CASVVSWGNQPQHF
TRBV6-5,14,TRBD1,TRBJ1-2,.,TGTGCCAGCAGTGGGGGACAGGGGGAGAATGGCTACACCTTC,CASSGGQGENGYTF
TRBV5-1,16,.,TRBJ2-5,.,TGCGCCAGCAGCTTTGACAGCTACCCAAGATGGGAGACCCAGTACTTC,CASSFDSYPRWETQYF
TRBV5-1,14,TRBD1,TRBJ1-2,.,TGCGCCAGCAGCTTCGGACAGGGCGACTATGGCTACACCTTC,CASSFGQGDYGYTF
TRBV5-1,16,TRBD1,TRBJ2-1,.,TGCGCCAGCAGCTTCTCGGGACAGGGTGGTTGGGATGAGCAGTTCTTC,CASSFSGQGGWDEQFF
TRBV10-2,14,.,TRBJ2-2,.,TGCGCCAGCAGTGTGGGCTCCGGGGCCGGGGAGCTGTTTTTT,CASSVGSGAGELFF
TRBV5-8,15,TRBD2,TRBJ2-2,.,TGTGCCAGCAGCTTAGCGGGGGGGAACACCGGGGAGCTGTTTTTT,CASSLAGGNTGELFF
TRBV5-1,16,.,TRBJ1-4,.,TGCGCCAGCAGCTTGGACGGCAGTCTAATTAATGAAAAACTGTTTTTT,CASSLDGSLINEKLFF
TRBV6-8,13,.,TRBJ2-7,.,TGTGCCAGCAGGATACCACAGGGTAACGAGCAGTACTTC,CASRIPQGNEQYF
TRBV6-5,15,.,TRBJ2-3,.,TGTGCCAGCAGTTATTCCGGGGGCAGCGCAGATACGCAGTATTTT,CASSYSGGSADTQYF
TRBV7-9,15,TRBD1,TRBJ2-3,.,TGTGCCAGCAGCAGTAAACAGGGGGCAGGGGATACGCAGTATTTT,CASSSKQGAGDTQYF
TRBV6-6,13,.,TRBJ2-7,.,TGTGCCAGCGCAGGAGATATTTCCTACGAGCAGTACTTC,CASAGDISYEQYF